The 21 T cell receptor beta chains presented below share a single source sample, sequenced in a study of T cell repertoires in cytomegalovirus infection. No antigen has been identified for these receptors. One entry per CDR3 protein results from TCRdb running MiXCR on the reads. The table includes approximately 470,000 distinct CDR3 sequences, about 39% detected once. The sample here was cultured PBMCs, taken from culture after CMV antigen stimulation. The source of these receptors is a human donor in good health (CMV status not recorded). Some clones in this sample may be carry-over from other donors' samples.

CDR3 protein: CASSQGQDYEQYF. DNA of the CDR3: TGTGCCAGCTCACAAGGACAGGACTACGAGCAGTACTTC. The chain has TRBV18 and TRBJ2-7, with TRBD1 matching over 7 bases. The CDR3 runs 13 residues. Germline V gene sequence: CDR1 KGHSH, CDR2 LQKENI. The trim removed 4 bases at V and 3 bases at J, leaving 3 bases unmatched.

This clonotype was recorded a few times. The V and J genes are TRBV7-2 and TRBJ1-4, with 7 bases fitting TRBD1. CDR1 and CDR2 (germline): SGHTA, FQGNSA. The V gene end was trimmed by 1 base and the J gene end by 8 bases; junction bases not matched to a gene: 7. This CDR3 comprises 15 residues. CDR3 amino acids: CASSLEGQRGEKLFF. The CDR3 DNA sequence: TGTGCCAGCAGCTTAGAGGGACAGCGGGGAGAAAAACTGTTTTTT.

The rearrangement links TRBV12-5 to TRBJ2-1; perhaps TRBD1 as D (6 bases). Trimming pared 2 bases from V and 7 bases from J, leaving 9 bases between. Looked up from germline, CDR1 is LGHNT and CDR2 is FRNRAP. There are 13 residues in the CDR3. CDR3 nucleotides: TGTGCTAGTGGTTTGATAGGGGGAAATGAGCAGTTCTTC. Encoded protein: CASGLIGGNEQFF.

The DNA for the CDR3 is TGTGCCAGTAGTGAGTATGATAGCAATCAGCCCCAGCATTTT. Translation gives CASSEYDSNQPQHF. This chain joins TRBV19 and TRBJ1-5; D gene uncertain. The CDR3 sequence is 14 residues long. V gave up 5 bases and J gave up 0 bases, with 8 bases separating them. The V gene's germline CDR1 is LNHDA and CDR2 SQIVND (reference sequence).

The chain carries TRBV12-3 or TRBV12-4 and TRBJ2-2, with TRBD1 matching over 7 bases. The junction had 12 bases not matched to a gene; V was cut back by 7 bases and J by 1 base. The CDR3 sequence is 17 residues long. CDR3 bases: TGTGCCAGCATCCTCCCTGGCTGGACAGGGAACACCGGGGAGCTGTTTTTT. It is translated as CASILPGWTGNTGELFF.

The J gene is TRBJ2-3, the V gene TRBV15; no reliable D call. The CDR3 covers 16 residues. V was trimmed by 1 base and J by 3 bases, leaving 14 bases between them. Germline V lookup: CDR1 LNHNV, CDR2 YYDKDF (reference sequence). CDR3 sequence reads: CATSRGLSARTDTQYF. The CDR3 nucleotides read TGTGCCACCAGCAGAGGGTTATCGGCTAGAACAGATACGCAGTATTTT. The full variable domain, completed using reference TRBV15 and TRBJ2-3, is DAMVIQNPRYQVTQFGKPVTLSCSQTLNHNVMYWYQQKSSQAPKLLFHYYDKDFNNEADTPDNFQSRRPNTSFCFLDIRSPGLGDTAMYLCATSRGLSARTDTQYFGPGTRLTVL.

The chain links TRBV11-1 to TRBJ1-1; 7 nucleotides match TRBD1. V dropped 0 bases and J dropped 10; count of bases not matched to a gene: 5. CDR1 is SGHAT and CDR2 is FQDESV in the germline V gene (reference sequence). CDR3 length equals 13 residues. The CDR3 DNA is TGTGCCAGCAGCTTAGCGGAGTGGACAGGAGCTTTCTTT. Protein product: CASSLAEWTGAFF.

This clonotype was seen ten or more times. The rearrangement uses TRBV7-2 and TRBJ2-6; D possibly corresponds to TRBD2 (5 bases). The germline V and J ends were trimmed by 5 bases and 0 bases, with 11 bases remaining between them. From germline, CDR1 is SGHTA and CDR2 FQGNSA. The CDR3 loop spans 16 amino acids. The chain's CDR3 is CASSLFRDSGANVLTF. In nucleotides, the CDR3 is TGTGCCAGCAGCCTATTTCGGGACTCTGGGGCCAACGTCCTGACTTTC.

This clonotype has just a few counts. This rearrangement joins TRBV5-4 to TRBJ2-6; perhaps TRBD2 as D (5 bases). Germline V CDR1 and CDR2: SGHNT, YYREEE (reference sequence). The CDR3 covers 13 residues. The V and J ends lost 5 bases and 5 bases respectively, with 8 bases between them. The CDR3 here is CASSMDWANVLTF. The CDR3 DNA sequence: TGTGCCAGCAGTATGGACTGGGCCAACGTCCTGACTTTC.

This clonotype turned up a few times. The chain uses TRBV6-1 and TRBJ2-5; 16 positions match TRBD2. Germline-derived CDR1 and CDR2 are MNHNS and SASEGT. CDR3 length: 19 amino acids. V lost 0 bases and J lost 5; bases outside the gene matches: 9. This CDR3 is CASSEALGTSGRARETQYF. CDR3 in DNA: TGTGCCAGCAGTGAAGCCCTCGGGACTAGCGGGAGGGCCCGGGAGACCCAGTACTTC.

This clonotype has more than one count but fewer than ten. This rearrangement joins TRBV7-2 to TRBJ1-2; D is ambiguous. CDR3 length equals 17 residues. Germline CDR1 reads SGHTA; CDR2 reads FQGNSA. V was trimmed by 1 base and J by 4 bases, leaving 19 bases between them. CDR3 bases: TGTGCCAGCAGCTTAGTTGGGTGGGATAATAGCCCCTATGGCTACACCTTC. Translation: CASSLVGWDNSPYGYTF.

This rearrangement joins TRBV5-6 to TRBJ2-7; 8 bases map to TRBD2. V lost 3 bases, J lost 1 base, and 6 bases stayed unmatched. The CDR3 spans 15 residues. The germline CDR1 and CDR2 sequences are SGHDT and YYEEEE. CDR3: CASSYGGARSYEQYF. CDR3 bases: TGTGCCAGCAGCTACGGGGGGGCCAGGTCCTACGAGCAGTACTTC.

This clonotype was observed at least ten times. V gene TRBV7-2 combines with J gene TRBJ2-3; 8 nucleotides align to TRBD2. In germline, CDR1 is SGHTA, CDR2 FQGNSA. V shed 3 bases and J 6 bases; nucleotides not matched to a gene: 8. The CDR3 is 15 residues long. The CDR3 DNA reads TGTGCCAGCAGCTTCTCCGGGGGGGCCGGGGATACGCAGTATTTT. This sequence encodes CASSFSGGAGDTQYF.

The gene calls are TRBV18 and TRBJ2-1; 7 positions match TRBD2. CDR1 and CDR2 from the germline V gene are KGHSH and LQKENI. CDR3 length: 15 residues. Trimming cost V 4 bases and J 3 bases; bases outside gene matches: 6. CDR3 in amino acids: CASSRLPGGYNEQFF. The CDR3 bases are TGTGCCAGCTCACGTCTACCGGGAGGCTACAATGAGCAGTTCTTC.

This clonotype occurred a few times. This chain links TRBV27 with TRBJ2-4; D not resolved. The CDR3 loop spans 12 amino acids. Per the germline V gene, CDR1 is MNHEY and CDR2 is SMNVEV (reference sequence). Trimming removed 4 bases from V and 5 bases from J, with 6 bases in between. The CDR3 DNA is TGTGCCAGCAGTTCGGACGAAAACATTCAGTACTTC. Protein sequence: CASSSDENIQYF.

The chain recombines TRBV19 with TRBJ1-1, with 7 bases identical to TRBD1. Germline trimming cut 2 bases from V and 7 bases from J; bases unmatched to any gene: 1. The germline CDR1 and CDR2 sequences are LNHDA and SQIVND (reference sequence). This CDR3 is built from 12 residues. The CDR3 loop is CASSIWDSEAFF. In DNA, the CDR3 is TGTGCCAGTAGTATATGGGACAGTGAAGCTTTCTTT.

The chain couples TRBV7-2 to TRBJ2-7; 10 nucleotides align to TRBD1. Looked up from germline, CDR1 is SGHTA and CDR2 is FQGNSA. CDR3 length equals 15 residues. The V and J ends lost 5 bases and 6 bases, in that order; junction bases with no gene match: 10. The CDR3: CASSLLVGQGFEQYF. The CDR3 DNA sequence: TGTGCCAGCAGCCTTCTTGTGGGACAGGGGTTCGAGCAGTACTTC.

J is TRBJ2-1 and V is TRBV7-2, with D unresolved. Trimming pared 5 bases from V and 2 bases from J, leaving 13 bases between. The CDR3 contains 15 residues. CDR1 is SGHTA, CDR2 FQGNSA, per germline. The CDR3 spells CASSPQAVTYNEQFF. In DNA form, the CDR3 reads TGTGCCAGCAGCCCCCAGGCTGTAACCTACAATGAGCAGTTCTTC. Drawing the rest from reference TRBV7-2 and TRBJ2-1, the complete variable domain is GAGVSQSPSNKVTEKGKDVELRCDPISGHTALYWYRQSLGQGLEFLIYFQGNSAPDKSGLPSDRFSAERTGGSVSTLTIQRTQQEDSAVYLCASSPQAVTYNEQFFGPGTRLTVL.

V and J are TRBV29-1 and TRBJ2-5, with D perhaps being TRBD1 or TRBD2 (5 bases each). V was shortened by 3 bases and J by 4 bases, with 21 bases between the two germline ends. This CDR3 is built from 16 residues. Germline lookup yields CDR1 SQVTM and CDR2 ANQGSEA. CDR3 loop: CSVDGVQGNEGETQYF. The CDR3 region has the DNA TGCAGCGTTGATGGAGTTCAGGGAAACGAGGGAGAGACCCAGTACTTC.

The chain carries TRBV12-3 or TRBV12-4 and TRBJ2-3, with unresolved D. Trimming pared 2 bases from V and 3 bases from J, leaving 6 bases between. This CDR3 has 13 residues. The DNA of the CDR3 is TGTGCCAGCAGTTTAATTAGGACAGATACGCAGTATTTT. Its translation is CASSLIRTDTQYF.

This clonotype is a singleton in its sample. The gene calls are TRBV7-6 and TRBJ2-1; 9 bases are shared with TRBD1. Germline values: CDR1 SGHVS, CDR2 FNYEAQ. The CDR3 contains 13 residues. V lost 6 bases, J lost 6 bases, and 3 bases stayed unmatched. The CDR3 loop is CASRQQGANEQFF. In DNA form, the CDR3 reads TGTGCCAGCAGACAACAGGGGGCCAATGAGCAGTTCTTC.